This T cell receptor beta chain emerged from a study of memory CD4+ T cells and cytomegalovirus serostatus. Across the whole study: Of the healthy Belgian adults, 9 or 10 were CMV seropositive and 20 to 25 seronegative. General study findings and limits: Of 164 reported CMV TCRbeta sequences, 55 to 80 were found in memory CD4+ repertoires.

Single viable CD3+CD4+CD8-CD45RO+ cells were sorted as the memory CD4+ T cells. CD4+ T cells were isolated by positive magnetic selection. With regard to this clone: Its specificity is not known.

Original processing methods: Out-of-frame sequences were removed, leaving 2,000,000 or so distinct TCRbeta sequences. Only in-frame clones appear in the TCRdb table, and some are missing; sequencing was by immunoSEQ multiplex PCR. V and J calls plus clone size are reproduced from that table; the DNA served to infer D and trimming. The sample lists tens of thousands of clones, 75% to 80% occurring once. The length of the CDR3 is 17 residues. Looked up from germline, CDR1 is MDHEN and CDR2 is SYDVKM. V dropped 4 bases and J dropped 0 bases, with 16 bases sitting between them. Specimen: memory CD4+ T cells from blood. The TCR sequence derives from an adult in good health and CMV-seronegative. The chain is built from TRBV28 and TRBJ1-5; D gene uncertain. CDR3 DNA sequence: TGTGCCAGCAGTTCCCACCCGGGATCGTATAGCAATCAGCCCCAGCATTTT. Protein sequence: CASSSHPGSYSNQPQHF.